This TCR beta chain was identified in a study of OX40 agonist ivuxolimab in advanced cancers. The table came from immunoSEQ multiplex PCR; TCRdb's copy has only in-frame clones and leaves some out. Altogether roughly 63,000 clones are present, less than 90% being singletons, with the ten largest covering roughly 3.4%. Trimming at V came to 4 bases and at J to 4 bases, leaving 6 bases not matched to a gene. The CDR3 extends over 15 amino acids. The germline gives CDR1 LGHNA, CDR2 YNFKEQ. The source is an adult with an advanced solid tumor such as melanoma, head and neck, liver or kidney cancer. Sequenced material: CD4+ or CD8+ T cells sorted from blood, taken in a trial of the OX40 agonist ivuxolimab. The V and J genes are TRBV4-2 and TRBJ2-1; TRBD2 matches 8 bases. CDR3 bases: TGTGCCAGCAGCCGTAGCGGGGCCGATTACAATGAGCAGTTCTTC. Encoded protein: CASSRSGADYNEQFF.